This T cell receptor (beta chain) was captured by sequencing in a study of cytomegalovirus exposure and HLA in healthy donors (dated by TCRdb to the late 2010s). About the investigation overall: According to an earlier analysis of 587 of the donors, roughly 180 million T cells yielded roughly 100 million unique TCR beta sequences and less than 300 Gb of sequence data. An early release covering just under 650 HLA-typed donors comprised approximately 290 gigabases of sequencing data and around 86 million unique TCR sequences. The genetic ancestry cluster associated with self-reported Caucasian donors included 81% of the approximately 430 genotyped donors. The study was designed to test whether signatures of past pathogen exposure could be identified by cataloging public T cell receptors. The T cell repertoires of several hundred subjects were profiled by immunosequencing and related to cytomegalovirus serostatus. In addition to the first cohort of 666 subjects, a separate validation cohort of approximately 120 different subjects was used. To predict cytomegalovirus infection status, the study combined high-throughput TCR immunosequencing, statistical association of individual TCRs with disease status, and machine learning. A later analysis re-analyzed previously published TCR beta repertoires from roughly 600 donors and added high-resolution HLA genotyping to study TCR occurrence patterns. Rather than using new phenotypic data, the later analysis identified candidate immune exposures from TCR beta sequences and from how often those sequences occurred across donors. An earlier analysis of some 600 of the donors applied high-throughput TCR beta sequencing to assess whether each TCR beta V gene segment acted as functional or pseudogenic. Donor age, sex, ethnicity and CMV serostatus were collected together with the repertoire data. Genome-wide SNP genotypes for about 60% of the roughly 700 donors were used in a later genetic analysis, which treated that subset as a discovery cohort. All discovery cohort repertoires had been generated on a single sequencing platform. HLA typing included class I and class II loci at four-digit resolution. Typing coverage differed by locus: A, B, C, DRB1 and DQB1 were typed in about 620-640 donors, DQA1 in approximately 520, DPA1 in 606, and DPB1 in approximately 450. Four or five DR-DQ haplotypes were handled as single units for association and clustering, since linkage in the cohort was strong. On average, roughly 240,000 unique TCR beta nucleotide sequences were sequenced per donor among several hundred genotyped donors of the cohort, with roughly a sixth of those sequences being non-productive. Study-wide conclusions, independent of this receptor: Roughly 15 rarely observed V segments, including chromosome 9 orphons, were excluded from the earlier analysis of about 600 of the donors because counts were too low. The cohort was sequenced for TCR beta chains only, and without alpha or paired-chain data the features that could be detected were limited. According to a later analysis, most CMV-associated TCR beta chains appeared to be HLA-restricted, and the HLA associations seemed to be driven largely by CMV exposure. Across donors, most TCR sequences were observed very rarely, whereas some public TCRs were present in many individuals. A later genetic analysis reported fewer N-insertions in productive TCRs among donors in an Asian-associated ancestry cluster than the roughly 720-donor mean. A cluster of highly shared sequence variants was judged likely to be a technical artifact of the sequencing pipeline. The classifier was reported to diagnose cytomegalovirus status with high specificity and sensitivity in both the original and validation cohorts. In a later analysis, 15,000 to 20,000 TCR beta sequences were associated with specific HLA alleles at a false discovery rate of 0.05. A later analysis found that HLA-associated TCR beta chains were more clonally expanded and had lower generation probabilities than equally common non-associated chains. A total of 150 or so TCR beta chains were listed by the study as associated with cytomegalovirus. A later analysis found that TCR association rates varied across HLA loci, with DRB1 alleles showing the most associated TCRs and HLA-C alleles the fewest. According to a later analysis, parvovirus B19, influenza, CMV and Epstein-Barr virus appeared linked to several top co-occurrence clusters. The authors suggested that the approach could potentially be extended to other disease states and immunological phenotypes. A further reported finding was that TCR beta sequences accurately predicted the HLA-A and HLA-B alleles for most subjects in the first cohort. A later genetic analysis associated a missense DCLRE1C variant with V-gene and J-gene trimming of TCR beta chains, and an independent cohort replicated the association. Linkage disequilibrium might explain the correlated functional status among segregating V segments, but an unknown experimental factor could not be excluded. For the cohort, immune exposure information was limited to CMV serostatus. In vitro tests confirmed that a few of the cytomegalovirus-associated TCR beta chains recognize cytomegalovirus antigens. Because HLA typing was missing for some donors at each locus, association tests included only the typed subset. Assigning TCR associations to individual alleles was difficult when HLA alleles, especially DR and DQ, strongly co-occurred. The 87-base-pair reads could not distinguish some IMGT-functional V segments, including TRBV6-2 and TRBV6-3, so those segments were excluded. Sequencing depth was assumed to be roughly uniform across donors in the presence/absence analyses, though that assumption may not hold. In an earlier analysis of under 600 of the donors, most TCR beta V segments were observed in productive rearrangements about 87% or about 30% of the time, broadly matching IMGT annotations.

The cohort was made up of 500 to 800 healthy bone marrow donors. Cohort members were all nominally healthy when sampled, although unrecorded immune exposures were likely present. The donor tested CMV seropositive, placing the donor among the 290 or so seropositive members of the cohort. A peripheral blood sample was provided by each donor, and peripheral blood mononuclear cells were used for TCR beta sequencing. The Qiagen DNeasy Blood Extraction Kit was used to extract genomic DNA from the blood cell samples. Library preparation used the immunoSEQ multiplex PCR assay. For the multiplex PCR, a mixture combining 60 forward primers for TCR Vbeta segments and 13 reverse primers for TCR Jbeta segments was used. Amplification of the CDR3 region of rearranged TCR beta genes was performed with a multiplex PCR assay on genomic DNA. Amplified TCR beta libraries were sequenced as 87-base-pair reads on the Illumina HiSeq System. The authors' analysis ran thus. A later analysis tallied 70 million to 100 million unique TCR beta chains across the 700 or so repertoires, and around 12 million of those chains were shared by two or more donors. Raw reads were error-corrected and collapsed into unique sequences with a nearest-neighbor algorithm that merged closely related sequences to remove PCR and sequencing errors. Alignment of CDR3 sequences to IMGT reference sequences was used to assign V, D and J gene segments. Each retained sequence needed at least a six-nucleotide match to both a V gene segment and a J gene segment. Rearrangements were called productive when the CDR3 lacked stop codons and stayed in frame with V and J; all others were non-productive. CDR3 was defined according to IMGT convention as the region running from the second conserved V-encoded cysteine to the conserved J-encoded phenylalanine. Sequences without an unambiguous match to a single V gene segment were excluded from the earlier analysis of about 600 of the donors. An earlier analysis of fewer than 750 of the donors called V segments functional above 56.7% productive rearrangements and segregating when the between-donor standard deviation exceeded 5%. To diagnose cytomegalovirus status from the catalog of TCR beta chain sequences, a statistical classification framework was built. In a later analysis, TCR nucleotide sequences were compared against IMGT/GENE-DB human TR gene sequences so that V and J genes could be assigned. Using the TCRdist pipeline, a later analysis assigned CDR3 sequences along with most-parsimonious VDJ recombination scenarios. A later analysis defined each TCR beta chain by its CDR3 amino acid sequence plus V-gene family, and excluded reads lacking a unique V-gene family. As a way to deal with suspected cross-contamination and a sequencing artifact, a later analysis dropped more than 500 nucleotide sequences that were highly shared and had low generation probability. A later analysis calculated a clonal expansion index for each public chain from normalized within-repertoire ranks of inferred template counts. In a later analysis, generation probabilities were computed using a VDJ recombination model fitted to out-of-frame rearrangements, and the results were checked against IGoR. In a later analysis, hypergeometric tests were used to score TCR-TCR, TCR-HLA and TCR-CMV co-occurrence, with a repertoire-size bias correction applied to TCR pairs. To estimate false discovery rates, a later analysis permuted the HLA or CMV assignments 20 times. In a later analysis, co-occurring TCRs were grouped using DBSCAN, and TCRdist sequence similarity was added for clustering within HLA-allele-positive subsets. Co-occurrence clustering excluded repertoires with fewer than 30,000 or more than 120,000 public chains, plus five with anomalous nucleotide sharing. This is the immuneACCESS table as TCRdb keeps it, with only in-frame sequences that have V and J called. A part of the clones is gone; compared with another copy, unresolved V genes explain less than half, and the rest is unexplained. That table is the source of V, J and clone size, and D and trimming were worked out from the DNA. In all, the sample holds 150,000 or so clones, and over 65% of those were seen once. 3% of the sample goes to the ten largest clones.

As regards this clone: The antigen it recognizes is unknown. Base qualities are missing; no much larger clone stands one base away.

The germline V gene (reference sequence) yields GTSNPN for CDR1 and SVGIG for CDR2. The CDR3 contains 16 residues, cysteine and phenylalanine counted. Only the CDR3 DNA stays, 48 bases, in frame from base 1. V lost 0 bases and J lost 3 bases; the stretch between them is 16 bases long. The chain employs TRBV30 and TRBJ2-3; perhaps TRBD2 is the D gene, with 7 bases matching. Sequenced input: PBMCs. The origin of this receptor is a man aged 35-49 years in good health and CMV-seropositive. The CDR3 corresponds to CAWSVLSGTLTDTQYF. The bases read TGTGCCTGGAGTGTGTTAAGCGGGACACTTACAGATACGCAGTATTTT.